This T cell receptor (beta chain) was found in a study of blood T cell repertoires in COVID-19. The overall study: Acute and convalescent COVID-19 samples came from the United States, Italy and Spain. Nucleic acid was either cDNA or gDNA, and it came from T cells, B-cell-depleted T cells, or PBMCs.

Patients in Seattle were enrolled during active infection, then followed longitudinally. The CDR3 sequence is 16 residues long. Trimming cost V 3 bases and J 0 bases; bases outside gene matches: 5. Germline CDR1 is LGHNA and CDR2 is YSLEER. Original handling: Scientists estimated how many nucleated cells there were by amplifying reference gene primers. TCRdb's copy holds only in-frame clones and misses some; the assay was immunoSEQ multiplex PCR. V, J and clone size were drawn from that table, and D and trimming were deduced from the DNA. Of 150,000 to 200,000 clones in the sample, roughly 87% were seen once.

The V and J genes are TRBV4-3 and TRBJ2-7; 10 bases are shared with TRBD1. Source material: peripheral blood. This TCR was sampled from a woman in her 70s with COVID-19, enrolled during active disease. The CDR3 DNA sequence: TGCGCCAGCAGCCAGACAGGGGGCGGTAGCTCCTACGAGCAGTACTTC. Translation: CASSQTGGGSSYEQYF.